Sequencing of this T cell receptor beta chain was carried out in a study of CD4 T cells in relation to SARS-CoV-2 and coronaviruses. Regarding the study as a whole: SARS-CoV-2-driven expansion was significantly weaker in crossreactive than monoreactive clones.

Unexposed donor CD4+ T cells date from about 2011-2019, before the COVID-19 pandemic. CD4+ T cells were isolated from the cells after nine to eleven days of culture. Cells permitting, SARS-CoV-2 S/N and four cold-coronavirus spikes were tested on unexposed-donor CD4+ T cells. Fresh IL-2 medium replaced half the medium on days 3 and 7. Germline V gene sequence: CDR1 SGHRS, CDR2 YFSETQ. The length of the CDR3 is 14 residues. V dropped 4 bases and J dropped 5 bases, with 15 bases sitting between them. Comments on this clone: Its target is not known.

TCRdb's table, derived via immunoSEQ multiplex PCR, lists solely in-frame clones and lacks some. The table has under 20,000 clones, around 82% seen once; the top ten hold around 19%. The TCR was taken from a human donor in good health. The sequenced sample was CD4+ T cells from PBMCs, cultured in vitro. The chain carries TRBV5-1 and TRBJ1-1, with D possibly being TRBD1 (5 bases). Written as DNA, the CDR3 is TGCGCCAGCAGCCCGGGGACGGGAGGGACTGAAGCTTTCTTT. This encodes CASSPGTGGTEAFF.